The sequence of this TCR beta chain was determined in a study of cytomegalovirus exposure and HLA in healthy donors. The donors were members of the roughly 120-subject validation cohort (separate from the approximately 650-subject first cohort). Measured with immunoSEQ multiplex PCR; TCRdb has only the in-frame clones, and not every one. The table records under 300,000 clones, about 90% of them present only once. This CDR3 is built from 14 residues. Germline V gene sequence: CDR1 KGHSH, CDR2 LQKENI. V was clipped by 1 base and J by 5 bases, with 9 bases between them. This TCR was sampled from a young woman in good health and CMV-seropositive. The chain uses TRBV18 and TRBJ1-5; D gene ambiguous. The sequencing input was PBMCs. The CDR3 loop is CASSPLTADQPQHF. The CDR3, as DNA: TGTGCCAGCTCACCACTTACAGCGGATCAGCCCCAGCATTTT. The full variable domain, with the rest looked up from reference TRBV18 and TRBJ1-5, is NAGVMQNPRHLVRRRGQEARLRCSPMKGHSHVYWYRQLPEEGLKFMVYLQKENIIDESGMPKERFSAEFPKEGPSILRIQQVVRGDSAAYFCASSPLTADQPQHFGDGTRLSIL.